Listed below are T cell receptor beta chains from one sample, sequenced in a study of T cells in Graves' hyperthyroidism and ophthalmopathy. TCRdb passed the multiplex PCR reads through MiXCR, listing each CDR3 protein once. Of roughly 300,000 distinct CDR3 sequences in the sample, approximately 13% were seen once. The sequenced sample consisted of blood. These receptors were taken from a woman aged 25 to 39 with Graves' hyperthyroidism. Both conserved end residues are part of each CDR3. D genes are given only for firm matches. Rows give clone size only sometimes, using once, few, many, or a class for an expanded clone.

v_call	d_call	clone_size	cdr3_length	j_call	cdr3_aa	cdr3_nt
TRBV11-2	-	many	10	TRBJ2-3	CASSLATQYF	TGTGCCAGCAGCTTAGCTACGCAGTATTTT
TRBV3-1	-	many	13	TRBJ1-1	CASTLHGRSEAFF	TGTGCCAGCACCCTACATGGCCGCTCTGAAGCTTTCTTT
TRBV10-2	TRBD2	many	13	TRBJ2-5	CASSEGTRETQYF	TGCGCCAGCAGTGAGGGGACTAGAGAGACCCAGTACTTC
TRBV9	-	once	16	TRBJ2-5	CASSTSPLVNQETQYF	TGTGCCAGCAGCACCAGCCCACTAGTGAACCAAGAGACCCAGTACTTC
TRBV20-1	TRBD2	few	15	TRBJ2-1	CSARDMLAGYNEQFF	TGCAGTGCTAGAGATATGCTAGCGGGATACAATGAGCAGTTCTTC
TRBV20-1	TRBD1	few	14	TRBJ1-1	CSAREQGARTEAFF	TGCAGTGCTAGGGAACAGGGGGCGCGGACTGAAGCTTTCTTT
TRBV6-1	-	-	15	TRBJ2-5	CASSEALVGQETQYF	TGTGCCAGCAGTGAAGCTCTTGTCGGGCAAGAGACCCAGTACTTC
TRBV28	TRBD1	few	15	TRBJ1-3	CASSPPGGTGNTIYF	TGTGCCAGCAGTCCACCAGGGGGGACTGGAAACACCATATATTTT
TRBV6-1	TRBD2	-	14	TRBJ2-1	CAGGTSGRKNEQFF	TGTGCCGGCGGGACTAGCGGGAGGAAGAATGAGCAGTTCTTC
TRBV20-1	TRBD1	few	14	TRBJ1-2	CSARDRTGGDGYTF	TGCAGTGCTAGAGACAGGACAGGGGGGGATGGCTACACCTTC
TRBV7-9	TRBD1	many	17	TRBJ2-1	CASSRPSGTGSLNEQFF	TGTGCCAGCAGCCGCCCCTCTGGGACAGGGTCCCTCAATGAGCAGTTCTTC
TRBV2	-	-	22	TRBJ2-1	CASSEGSTRDTFLGREINEQFF	TGTGCCAGCAGTGAAGGTTCCACCCGGGACACCTTTCTTGGGCGGGAGATCAATGAGCAGTTCTTC
TRBV12-3/TRBV12-4	-	many	11	TRBJ1-1	CASRGGTEAFF	TGTGCCAGCCGTGGGGGCACTGAAGCTTTCTTT
TRBV4-2	TRBD1	few	18	TRBJ1-5	CASSISAQGPIPSQPQHF	TGTGCCAGCAGCATATCGGCACAGGGGCCGATTCCCAGTCAGCCCCAGCATTTT
TRBV18	-	many	14	TRBJ1-5	CASSANGRNQPQHF	TGTGCCAGCTCCGCAAACGGGCGGAATCAGCCCCAGCATTTT
TRBV28	-	-	16	TRBJ2-7	CATDGGQQEEVYEQYF	TGTGCCACCGACGGGGGCCAGCAGGAGGAGGTCTACGAGCAGTACTTC
TRBV2	TRBD2	many	14	TRBJ2-7	CASTPGSGTYEQYF	TGTGCCAGCACCCCAGGGAGCGGGACCTACGAGCAGTACTTC
TRBV10-3	TRBD2	many	15	TRBJ2-7	CAISESIAGAYEQYF	TGTGCCATCAGTGAGTCAATAGCGGGGGCTTACGAGCAGTACTTC
TRBV30	-	many	12	TRBJ2-7	CAWGTGWREQYF	TGTGCCTGGGGGACTGGGTGGCGCGAGCAGTACTTC
TRBV5-1	-	many	15	TRBJ1-1	CASRLRTGPNTEAFF	TGCGCCAGCAGACTCCGAACAGGCCCGAACACTGAAGCTTTCTTT
TRBV20-1	TRBD1	many	16	TRBJ1-5	CSAKLRQGLSNQPQHF	TGCAGTGCTAAGCTTAGACAGGGACTTTCCAATCAGCCCCAGCATTTT
TRBV19	-	-	13	TRBJ1-2	CASSIGSDYGYTF	TGTGCCAGTAGTATAGGGTCGGACTATGGCTACACCTTC
TRBV4-1	-	-	16	TRBJ2-3	CASSQNSGGMADTQYF	TGCGCCAGCAGCCAAAATTCCGGGGGTATGGCAGATACGCAGTATTTT
TRBV7-6	-	-	12	TRBJ1-1	CASSPLFTEAFF	TGTGCCAGCAGCCCGCTGTTCACTGAAGCTTTCTTT
TRBV7-2	TRBD2	many	17	TRBJ2-1	CASSLSSSGNRYNEQFF	TGTGCCAGCAGCTTAAGTTCTAGCGGGAATCGGTACAATGAGCAGTTCTTC
TRBV28	-	many	16	TRBJ2-7	CASSSPPPGIAYEQYF	TGTGCCAGCAGCTCTCCCCCGCCCGGTATTGCGTACGAGCAGTACTTC
TRBV19	-	many	13	TRBJ1-5	CASTGQVNQPQHF	TGTGCCAGTACGGGGCAGGTCAATCAGCCCCAGCATTTT
TRBV6-2/TRBV6-3	-	many	15	TRBJ2-6	CASSYRGGGANVLTF	TGTGCCAGCAGTTACAGGGGCGGTGGGGCCAACGTCCTGACTTTC
TRBV19	TRBD1	-	14	TRBJ2-7	CASSIRDRVYEQYF	TGTGCCAGTAGTATCCGGGACAGGGTCTACGAGCAGTACTTC
TRBV6-1	TRBD2	many	15	TRBJ2-7	CASSPSGSSSYEQYF	TGTGCCAGCAGTCCTAGCGGGAGTTCTAGCTACGAGCAGTACTTC
TRBV27	-	-	13	TRBJ1-6	CASALSYNSPLHF	TGTGCCAGCGCCCTCTCCTATAATTCACCCCTCCACTTT
TRBV30	TRBD1	few	11	TRBJ2-7	CAWDRGHGQYF	TGTGCCTGGGACAGGGGGCATGGGCAGTACTTC